This T cell receptor beta chain was found in a study of T cells in Graves' hyperthyroidism and ophthalmopathy. Overall study results and limits: Stable hyperthyroidism was separated from ophthalmopathy by a model based on 13 V-J features. Most thyroid-expanded clonotypes above 0.001 were also found in blood.

It was RNA transcripts that yielded the amplified TCR beta CDR3 regions. When the TCR CDR3 underwent first-round RT-PCR, the HTBI primer set was used. TCRdb redid the calling of the multiplex PCR reads with MiXCR, one entry per CDR3 protein. The table shows hundreds of thousands of distinct CDR3 sequences, with roughly 19% occurring only once. CDR1 is SGHAT and CDR2 is FQNNGV in the germline V gene. Trimming left V 5 bases short and J 3 bases short, with 11 bases between. The CDR3 loop spans 13 amino acids. This clonotype showed up many times. Its antigen remains unknown. Enrolled ophthalmopathy patients presented with a Clinical Activity Score of at least 3, a NOSPECS grade of at least 4, and disease duration under 3 months. Diagnoses rested on clinical symptoms, serum thyroxine and TRAb, thyroid ultrasound and orbital computed tomography.

The V gene is TRBV11-2, the J gene TRBJ2-7; D unclear. The origin of this receptor is a middle-aged man with Graves' ophthalmopathy. What was sequenced was blood. CDR3 nucleotides: TGTGCCAGCAGCCCCGGGCCCATCTACGAGCAGTACTTC. Translating gives CASSPGPIYEQYF.